The 28 T cell receptor beta chains below were found in one sample sequenced in a study of identifying expanded T cells in peripheral blood. TCRdb's copy holds only in-frame clones and misses some; the assay was immunoSEQ multiplex PCR. The table has more than 90,000 clones, 70% to 90% seen once. The sequencing sample was made of blood. The receptor set was obtained from a person between 18 and 75 years old in good health.

The chain combines TRBV30 with TRBJ1-3, with D unresolved. Germline V lookup: CDR1 GTSNPN, CDR2 SVGIG (reference sequence). The V gene lost 3 bases and the J gene lost 0 bases, with 9 bases spanning the gap. The CDR3 is made up of 14 amino acids. The CDR3: CAWRKRSSGNTIYF. In nucleotides, the CDR3 is TGTGCCTGGAGGAAGAGAAGCTCTGGAAACACCATATATTTT. The entire variable domain, with the rest obtained from reference TRBV30 and TRBJ1-3, is as follows: SQTIHQWPATLVQPVGSPLSLECTVEGTSNPNLYWYRQAAGRGLQLLFYSVGIGQISSEVPQNLSASRPQDRQFILSSKKLLLSDSGFYLCAWRKRSSGNTIYFGEGSWLTVV.

In DNA, the CDR3 is TGCGCCAGCAGCTTGGGATCAGGGGGGAGAGAGACCCAGTACTTC. As protein: CASSLGSGGRETQYF. This chain uses TRBV5-1 with TRBJ2-5; possibly TRBD1 for D (7 bases). CDR1 is SGHRS and CDR2 is YFSETQ in the germline V gene. Trimming left V 0 bases short and J 4 bases short, with 13 bases between. The CDR3 has 15 residues.

CDR3 sequence: CASSGALFSGNTIYF. The CDR3 nucleotides are TGTGCCAGTAGTGGGGCACTCTTCTCTGGAAACACCATATATTTT. The chain couples TRBV19 to TRBJ1-3; the D gene is possibly TRBD1 (5 bases). Trimming took 5 bases from V and 0 from J, leaving 11 bases between them. CDR1 LNHDA and CDR2 SQIVND come from the germline V gene (reference sequence). The CDR3 is 15 residues long.

V gene TRBV27 combines with J gene TRBJ1-1; D uncertain. CDR3 length: 14 amino acids. Germline CDR1 MNHEY, CDR2 SMNVEV (reference sequence). The germline V and J ends were trimmed by 5 bases and 5 bases, with 15 bases remaining between them. CDR3 bases: TGTGCCAGCAGTCCCTATCCGGGAGGGACTGAAGCTTTCTTT. Encoded protein: CASSPYPGGTEAFF.

V gene TRBV11-2 combines with J gene TRBJ2-2, with D hard to call. CDR1 SGHAT and CDR2 FQNNGV come from the germline V gene. The CDR3 is 11 residues long. V was trimmed by 7 bases and J by 7 bases, leaving 7 bases between them. The CDR3 DNA reads as TGTGCCAGCAAGGTTAGCGGGGAGCTGTTTTTT. Encoded protein: CASKVSGELFF.

The rearrangement joins TRBV7-2 to TRBJ1-1; D gene unclear. The CDR3 is made up of 13 amino acids. Per the germline V gene, CDR1 is SGHTA and CDR2 is FQGNSA. Deletions cut 3 bases from V and 1 base from J, with 6 bases between. The CDR3: CASSFTTNTEAFF. The CDR3 nucleotides are TGTGCCAGCAGCTTTACGACGAACACTGAAGCTTTCTTT.

CDR3 in amino acids: CASRLRDRVADTQYF. In nucleotides, the CDR3 is TGTGCCAGCAGGCTCCGGGACAGGGTGGCCGATACGCAGTATTTT. The J gene is TRBJ2-3, the V gene TRBV7-2, with 9 bases identical to TRBD1. The CDR3 is 15 amino acids. Looked up from germline, CDR1 is SGHTA and CDR2 is FQGNSA. Trimming removed 6 bases from V and 6 bases from J; junction bases left unmatched: 10.

The V gene is TRBV19, the J gene TRBJ1-1, with 7 positions matching TRBD1. The trim removed 5 bases at V and 0 bases at J, leaving 6 bases unmatched. Germline V lookup: CDR1 LNHDA, CDR2 SQIVND (reference sequence). This CDR3 comprises 15 residues. DNA of the CDR3: TGTGCCAGTAGTCCAGGAGGGGGCCTGAACACTGAAGCTTTCTTT. This encodes CASSPGGGLNTEAFF.

The rearrangement uses TRBV2 and TRBJ2-7, with D possibly matching TRBD2 (5 bases). Trimming stripped 3 bases from V and 3 bases from J, with 15 bases between. This CDR3 spans 15 amino acids. Germline CDR1 reads SNHLY; CDR2 reads FYNNEI. In DNA, the CDR3 is TGTGCCAGCAGTGAGTACGAGGGAGAATACTACGAGCAGTACTTC. Its protein product is CASSEYEGEYYEQYF.

This chain connects TRBV6-1 to TRBJ2-7; D might be TRBD2 (7 bases). This CDR3 spans 14 amino acids. Trimming cost V 6 bases and J 2 bases, with 14 bases left between them. Per the germline V gene, CDR1 is MNHNS and CDR2 is SASEGT. In DNA form, the CDR3 reads TGTGCCAGCAGGGGAGGGGGGGGCGCCTACGAGCAGTACTTC. Its translation: CASRGGGGAYEQYF.

This chain links TRBV19 with TRBJ1-1, with a possible D match to TRBD1 (6 bases). The CDR3 runs to 15 residues. Trimming shortened V by 5 bases and J by 11 bases, and 24 bases separated the two germline ends. CDR1 and CDR2 from the germline V gene are LNHDA and SQIVND (reference sequence). CDR3 region: CASSQGHRETLVAFF. The CDR3 nucleotides are TGTGCCAGTAGTCAGGGTCACAGGGAAACCCTAGTGGCTTTCTTT.

The chain uses TRBV4-2 and TRBJ2-2, with TRBD2 matching over 10 bases. Trimming at V came to 4 bases and at J to 3 bases, leaving 8 bases not matched to a gene. The length of the CDR3 is 17 residues. Germline-derived CDR1 and CDR2 are LGHNA and YNFKEQ. The CDR3 coding sequence is TGTGCCAGCAGCCTAAGCGGGGGGGCCTCCGACACCGGGGAGCTGTTTTTT. Protein: CASSLSGGASDTGELFF.

The chain has TRBV5-4 and TRBJ2-3; 7 positions match TRBD2. The CDR3 contains 15 residues. Germline values: CDR1 SGHNT, CDR2 YYREEE (reference sequence). V trimming: 0 bases; J trimming: 3 bases; junction bases outside the gene matches: 4. The CDR3 region has the DNA TGTGCCAGCAGCTTGGGCGTGGGGGGGACAGATACGCAGTATTTT. Translation gives CASSLGVGGTDTQYF.

The rearrangement joins TRBV5-4 to TRBJ1-3; D call uncertain. V was trimmed by 2 bases and J by 4 bases, leaving 7 bases between them. Looked up from germline, CDR1 is SGHNT and CDR2 is YYREEE (reference sequence). CDR3 size: 13 residues. The CDR3 protein is CASSLHGGNTIYF. CDR3 DNA sequence: TGTGCCAGCAGCTTACACGGAGGAAACACCATATATTTT. Complete variable domain (other parts from reference TRBV5-4 and TRBJ1-3): ETGVTQSPTHLIKTRGQQVTLRCSSQSGHNTVSWYQQALGQGPQFIFQYYREEENGRGNFPPRFSGLQFPNYSSELNVNALELDDSALYLCASSLHGGNTIYFGEGSWLTVV.

The V and J genes are TRBV4-3 and TRBJ2-7; no reliable D call. Germline values: CDR1 LGHNA, CDR2 YSLEER. The CDR3 is 14 residues long. The V end lost 0 bases, the J end lost 6 bases, and 12 bases lay between the germline ends. Here the CDR3 DNA reads TGCGCCAGCAGCCAAGATTTTTTTGTGGGCGAGCAGTACTTC. It is translated as CASSQDFFVGEQYF.

This chain uses TRBV7-9 with TRBJ2-7, with TRBD1 matching 9 bases. Per germline, CDR1 SEHNR and CDR2 FQNEAQ (reference sequence). The CDR3 spans 14 residues. The ends lost 5 bases at V and 4 bases at J; junction bases unmatched: 6. The CDR3 bases are TGTGCCAGCAGCGTACAGGGGGCGCGTTACGAGCAGTACTTC. Translating gives CASSVQGARYEQYF.

CDR3 sequence reads: CASSGGGAETQYF. The CDR3 nucleotides read TGTGCCAGCAGTGGCGGGGGGGCCGAGACCCAGTACTTC. The genes are TRBV2 and TRBJ2-5, with TRBD2 matching over 9 bases. The germline V gene has CDR1 SNHLY and CDR2 FYNNEI. V was clipped by 4 bases and J by 5 bases; unmatched bases: 2. The CDR3 runs 13 residues.

As DNA, the CDR3 is TGTGCCAGCAGCCCCCTCGGACAGTTCTATGGCTACACCTTC. Protein product: CASSPLGQFYGYTF. The rearrangement joins TRBV7-2 to TRBJ1-2; D is possibly TRBD1 (6 bases). CDR3 size: 14 residues. Trimming took off 5 bases at V and 4 bases at J, with 14 bases between the two ends. Germline CDR1 and CDR2: SGHTA and FQGNSA.

The V gene is TRBV18, the J gene TRBJ2-3, with TRBD2 matching 9 bases. The CDR3 sequence is 16 residues long. Germline CDR1 is KGHSH and CDR2 is LQKENI. The V and J ends lost 5 bases and 0 bases, in that order; junction bases with no gene match: 6. The CDR3: CASSEIAGASTDTQYF. The CDR3 DNA reads TGTGCCAGCTCAGAAATAGCGGGGGCGAGCACAGATACGCAGTATTTT. Drawing the rest from reference TRBV18 and TRBJ2-3, the complete variable domain is NAGVMQNPRHLVRRRGQEARLRCSPMKGHSHVYWYRQLPEEGLKFMVYLQKENIIDESGMPKERFSAEFPKEGPSILRIQQVVRGDSAAYFCASSEIAGASTDTQYFGPGTRLTVL.

V and J are TRBV6-4 and TRBJ2-2, with 8 bases fitting TRBD2. Germline V gene data show CDR1 as MRHNA and CDR2 as SNTAGT. Unmatched junction bases numbered 19, after V lost 10 bases and J lost 9 bases. The CDR3 contains 16 residues. The CDR3 DNA sequence: TGTGCCACGCGTCTGGGACGGGGGGGCCTGTTCTGGGAGCTGTTTTTT. This encodes CATRLGRGGLFWELFF.

CDR3 nucleotide sequence: TGTGCCAGCAGCTTAGGGGGGTCCGGGTACAATGAGCAGTTCTTC. The encoded protein is CASSLGGSGYNEQFF. The chain uses TRBV7-9 and TRBJ2-1; either TRBD1 or TRBD2 may fit D (5 bases each). The germline V gene has CDR1 SEHNR and CDR2 FQNEAQ (reference sequence). The ends were cut back, 1 base at V and 4 bases at J, with 11 bases in the middle. The CDR3 loop spans 15 amino acids. Full variable domain (missing parts from reference TRBV7-9 and TRBJ2-1): DTGVSQNPRHKITKRGQNVTFRCDPISEHNRLYWYRQTLGQGPEFLTYFQNEAQLEKSRLLSDRFSAERPKGSFSTLEIQRTEQGDSAMYLCASSLGGSGYNEQFFGPGTRLTVL.

The chain employs TRBV4-1 and TRBJ2-5, with 8 bases lining up with TRBD1. CDR1 and CDR2 (germline): MGHRA, YSYEKL. This CDR3 comprises 15 residues. After removal of 3 bases from V and 3 bases from J, the junction contained 6 bases not matched to a gene. CDR3 nucleotide sequence: TGCGCCAGCAGCCATCTTCTGGACAGGGAAGAGACCCAGTACTTC. It yields the protein CASSHLLDREETQYF.

The chain employs TRBV28 and TRBJ1-2; D may be TRBD1 (6 bases). The CDR3 runs to 14 residues. CDR1 and CDR2 (germline): MDHEN, SYDVKM. Trimming stripped 4 bases from V and 5 bases from J, with 14 bases between. This CDR3 reads CASSSPQQGYGYTF. As DNA, the CDR3 is TGTGCCAGCAGTTCACCTCAACAGGGTTATGGCTACACCTTC.

The chain employs TRBV16 and TRBJ1-1, with D hard to call. Germline loops: CDR1 KGHSY, CDR2 FQNENV. The V end was cut by 1 base, the J end by 10 bases, with 16 bases between. The length of the CDR3 is 14 residues. The CDR3 sequence is CASSQYETTAGAFF. For the CDR3, the DNA is TGTGCCAGCAGCCAATACGAGACTACCGCCGGAGCTTTCTTT. Looking up the rest from reference TRBV16 and TRBJ1-1 gives the full variable domain: GEEVAQTPKHLVRGEGQKAKLYCAPIKGHSYVFWYQQVLKNEFKFLISFQNENVFDETGMPKERFSAKCLPNSPCSLEIQATKLEDSAVYFCASSQYETTAGAFFGQGTRLTVV.

The CDR3 reads CASSWRGSSGDNEQFF. The DNA for the CDR3 is TGTGCCAGCAGCTGGAGAGGGAGTAGCGGGGACAATGAGCAGTTCTTC. The V gene is TRBV11-3, the J gene TRBJ2-1; 8 nucleotides match TRBD2. Germline trimming cut 4 bases from V and 5 bases from J; bases unmatched to any gene: 10. The CDR3 loop spans 16 amino acids. Germline CDR1 is SGHNT and CDR2 is YENEEA.

J is TRBJ2-3 and V is TRBV13; possibly TRBD2 for D (6 bases). Trimming shortened V by 8 bases and J by 5 bases, and 14 bases separated the two germline ends. The CDR3 has 13 amino acids. CDR1 and CDR2 (germline): PRHDT, FYEKMQ (reference sequence). The CDR3, as DNA: TGTGCCAGCTCCTTATCGGAGGGAGATACGCAGTATTTT. It codes for CASSLSEGDTQYF. The full variable domain, completed using reference TRBV13 and TRBJ2-3, is AAGVIQSPRHLIKEKRETATLKCYPIPRHDTVYWYQQGPGQDPQFLISFYEKMQSDKGSIPDRFSAQQFSDYHSELNMSSLELGDSALYFCASSLSEGDTQYFGPGTRLTVL.

The chain's CDR3 is CASSPNINRANEQYF. In DNA, the CDR3 is TGCGCCAGCAGCCCGAATATTAACAGGGCCAACGAGCAGTACTTC. The V call is TRBV4-3, the J call TRBJ2-7; TRBD1 is a possible D gene (6 bases). The CDR3 totals 15 residues. Deletions cut 4 bases from V and 5 bases from J, with 18 bases between. Germline V CDR1 and CDR2: LGHNA, YSLEER.

This chain links TRBV11-2 with TRBJ2-2; D is possibly TRBD2 (6 bases). Deletions cut 1 base from V and 4 bases from J, with 16 bases between. The CDR3 runs 17 residues. The germline V gene has CDR1 SGHAT and CDR2 FQNNGV. The DNA of the CDR3 is TGTGCCAGCAGCTTAGGCGGGGATTGGGGGTCCACCGGGGAGCTGTTTTTT. It yields the protein CASSLGGDWGSTGELFF.